The table lists the clone carrying this T cell receptor beta chain with a few counts. Its antigen is undetermined. These data are taken from a study of beta chain features in type 1 diabetes. Whole-study results and caveats: It was not settled here whether HLA type affects TCRB rearrangement. All four CD4+ subsets of Type 1 diabetes patients contained TCRB CDR3s that were moderately but significantly shorter.

Reverse transcription of all isolated RNA meant that expressed TCRB transcripts were sequenced. Naive, central memory and regulatory T cell samples produced a mean of roughly 3.5 million reads. Repertoires were generated with immunoSEQ multiplex PCR, while TCRdb's copy carries only in-frame clones and drops some. The table lists 200,000 to 250,000 clones, about 15% of them singletons. Researchers reported sorting CD4+ naive, central memory, regulatory and stem cell-like memory cells via CD45RO/CCR7/CD25/CD127/CD95/CD27. Sorted populations all exceeded 95% purity. Germline lookup yields CDR1 SQVTM and CDR2 ANQGSEA. CDR3 length: 12 residues. Trimming stripped 6 bases from V and 0 bases from J, with 6 bases between.

The TCR comes from a man in his thirties or forties with type 1 diabetes. The rearrangement joins TRBV29-1 to TRBJ1-3, with D perhaps matching TRBD1 (6 bases). The specimen sequenced was naive CD4+ T cells from blood. CDR3 loop: CSVQGSGNTIYF. As DNA, the CDR3 is TGCAGCGTACAGGGCTCTGGAAACACCATATATTTT.